This TCR beta chain was retrieved from a study of T cells in Graves' hyperthyroidism and ophthalmopathy. What was amplified from RNA transcripts were TCR beta CDR3 regions. A set of HTBI primers served as the primers for a first-round RT-PCR of the TCR CDR3. From the multiplex PCR reads, TCRdb called clonotypes with MiXCR, one entry per CDR3 protein. This sample has 650,000 to 700,000 distinct CDR3 sequences, with approximately 15% found just once. Patients counted as stable if ophthalmopathy did not develop within 18 months. Uncontrolled infection, other autoimmune disease, pregnancy or lactation excluded patients. Trimming removed 5 bases from V and 0 bases from J; junction bases left unmatched: 16. CDR1 and CDR2 (germline): PRHDT, FYEKMQ (reference sequence). The CDR3 extends over 20 amino acids.

Material: blood. The clonotype comes from a man in his fifties or sixties with Graves' hyperthyroidism. The chain links TRBV13 to TRBJ2-1; 10 nucleotides match TRBD2. CDR3 sequence reads: CASSPFGASGSYRSYNEQFF. The CDR3 region has the DNA TGTGCCAGCAGCCCCTTCGGGGCTAGCGGGAGTTACCGCTCCTACAATGAGCAGTTCTTC. Using reference TRBV13 and TRBJ2-1 for the parts outside the CDR3, the full variable domain is AAGVIQSPRHLIKEKRETATLKCYPIPRHDTVYWYQQGPGQDPQFLISFYEKMQSDKGSIPDRFSAQQFSDYHSELNMSSLELGDSALYFCASSPFGASGSYRSYNEQFFGPGTRLTVL.